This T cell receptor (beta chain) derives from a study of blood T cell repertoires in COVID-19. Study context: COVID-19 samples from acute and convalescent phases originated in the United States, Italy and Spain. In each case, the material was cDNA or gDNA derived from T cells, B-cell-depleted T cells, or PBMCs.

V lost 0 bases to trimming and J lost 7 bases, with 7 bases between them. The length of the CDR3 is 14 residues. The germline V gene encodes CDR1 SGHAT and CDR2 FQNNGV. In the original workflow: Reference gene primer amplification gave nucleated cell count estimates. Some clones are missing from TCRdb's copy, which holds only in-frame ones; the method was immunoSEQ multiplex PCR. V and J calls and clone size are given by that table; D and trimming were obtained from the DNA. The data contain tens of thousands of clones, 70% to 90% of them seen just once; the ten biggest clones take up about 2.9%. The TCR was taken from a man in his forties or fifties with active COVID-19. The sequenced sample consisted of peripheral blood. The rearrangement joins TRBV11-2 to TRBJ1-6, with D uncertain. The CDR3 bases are TGTGCCAGCAGCTTAGATCGCGGGAATTCACCCCTCCACTTT. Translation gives CASSLDRGNSPLHF.